This passage covers 28 T cell receptor beta chains from one sample sequenced in a study of blood T cells in healthy people across ages. Primers used in a second PCR of roughly 6 to 12 cycles were a sample-barcoded 5' primer and a J-beta primer mix. TCRdb processed the 5' RACE reads anew with MiXCR; each CDR3 protein has one entry. The sample has around 400,000 distinct CDR3 sequences, approximately 52% seen once. Source material: blood. Every receptor here comes from a man in his sixties in good health.

A remark on this clonotype: A much larger clonotype is one base distant, so this may be a read error. CDR3 region: CANSPAGDTQYF. The CDR3 coding sequence is TGCGCCAACAGCCCAGCGGGAGATACGCAGTATTTT. The chain is built from TRBV5-1 and TRBJ2-3; perhaps TRBD2 as D (6 bases). This CDR3 is 12 amino acids long. Germline V gene sequence: CDR1 SGHRS, CDR2 YFSETQ.

This clonotype was counted between two and nine times. The genes are TRBV7-2 and TRBJ2-1; D call uncertain. This CDR3 contains 13 residues. Germline V gene data show CDR1 as SGHTA and CDR2 as FQGNSA. The V and J ends lost 7 bases and 4 bases respectively, with 11 bases between them. The CDR3: CASTETGYNEQFF. In DNA form, the CDR3 reads TGTGCCAGCACCGAAACTGGTTACAATGAGCAGTTCTTC.

The genes are TRBV6-4 and TRBJ1-6; D is uncertain. There are 15 residues in the CDR3. Trimming took 3 bases from V and 7 from J, leaving 13 bases between them. Germline V CDR1 and CDR2: MRHNA, SNTAGT. The CDR3 DNA follows: TGTGCCAGCAGTGAATACGGAAGTCTGAATTCACCCCTCCACTTT. Encoded protein: CASSEYGSLNSPLHF.

The chain recombines TRBV7-8 with TRBJ2-1; 8 positions match TRBD2. Germline V CDR1 and CDR2: SGHVS, FQNEAQ. The CDR3 loop spans 17 amino acids. The V gene end was trimmed by 3 bases and the J gene end by 9 bases; junction bases not matched to a gene: 16. CDR3 region: CASSLTLPGLGVVEQFF. CDR3 in DNA: TGTGCCAGCAGCTTGACTCTACCGGGACTAGGGGTCGTTGAGCAGTTCTTC. Full variable domain (outside the CDR3, taken from reference TRBV7-8 and TRBJ2-1): GAGVSQSPRYKVAKRGQDVALRCDPISGHVSLFWYQQALGQGPEFLTYFQNEAQLDKSGLPSDRFFAERPEGSVSTLKIQRTQQEDSAVYLCASSLTLPGLGVVEQFFGPGTRLTVL.

The chain employs TRBV12-3 or TRBV12-4 and TRBJ2-3; D ambiguous. This CDR3 comprises 14 residues. Trimming pared 5 bases from V and 0 bases from J, leaving 9 bases between. CDR3 nucleotides: TGTGCCAGCAGTAGACGAGTGAGCACAGATACGCAGTATTTT. It translates to CASSRRVSTDTQYF.

This rearrangement joins TRBV20-1 to TRBJ2-3; 8 bases match TRBD2. The junction had 17 bases not matched to a gene; V was cut back by 1 base and J by 5 bases. The germline gives CDR1 DFQATT, CDR2 SNEGSKA (reference sequence). There are 18 residues in the CDR3. As DNA, the CDR3 is TGCAGTGCTAGAGCCCCACAACTAGCGGACGCCCCAATAGATACGCAGTATTTT. Protein sequence: CSARAPQLADAPIDTQYF.

CDR3 bases: TGCAGCGCCCTACCCGGGGGCCAGGGAAACATTCAGTACTTC. It yields the protein CSALPGGQGNIQYF. The chain links TRBV29-1 to TRBJ2-4; D may be TRBD1 or TRBD2 (6 bases each). The CDR3 is 14 residues long. Germline V gene sequence: CDR1 SQVTM, CDR2 ANQGSEA. Trimming took off 7 bases at V and 6 bases at J, with 19 bases between the two ends.

The chain recombines TRBV12-3 or TRBV12-4 with TRBJ1-2; a possible D gene is TRBD1 (6 bases). This CDR3 has 14 residues. V shed 5 bases and J shed 7 bases, with 17 bases lying between them. CDR3 region: CASSEQGPWGGYTF. The CDR3 DNA reads as TGTGCCAGCAGTGAACAGGGTCCTTGGGGTGGCTACACCTTC.

This clonotype was observed a few times. The V gene is TRBV6-5, the J gene TRBJ2-1; a possible D gene is TRBD2 (5 bases). The CDR3 is made up of 15 amino acids. The V end was cut by 6 bases, the J end by 1 base, with 13 bases between. Germline values: CDR1 MNHEY, CDR2 SVGAGI. The DNA for the CDR3 is TGTGCCAGCAGACCTACTAGTACGTCCTACAATGAGCAGTTCTTC. Translation gives CASRPTSTSYNEQFF.

This clonotype turned up a few times. The V and J genes are TRBV5-6 and TRBJ2-7; 7 bases agree with TRBD2. Germline V gene data show CDR1 as SGHDT and CDR2 as YYEEEE. The CDR3 spans 15 residues. The V gene end was trimmed by 4 bases and the J gene end by 3 bases; junction bases not matched to a gene: 10. This CDR3 is CASSAPGLPLYEQYF. CDR3 nucleotide sequence: TGTGCCAGCAGCGCGCCGGGACTACCTCTCTACGAGCAGTACTTC.

This rearrangement joins TRBV28 to TRBJ1-5; D unclear. This CDR3 has 18 amino acids. Per the germline V gene, CDR1 is MDHEN and CDR2 is SYDVKM. V shed 2 bases and J shed 7 bases, with 24 bases lying between them. CDR3 DNA sequence: TGTGCCAGCAGTTTAGTCTCCGGTACCGAATATAGCGGGCAGCCCCAGCATTTT. It yields the protein CASSLVSGTEYSGQPQHF.

This clonotype has just a few counts. Given a much more abundant clone one base away, this may be a read error. V usage is TRBV20-1 and J usage is TRBJ2-5; 11 bases align to TRBD1. The germline gives CDR1 DFQATT, CDR2 SNEGSKA (reference sequence). The CDR3 is made up of 16 amino acids. V was clipped by 2 bases and J by 11 bases; unmatched bases: 16. The CDR3 DNA sequence: TGCAGTGCTAGAAGGGGACAGGGGGGTCTTTACAATGAGCAGTACTTC. Translation: CSARRGQGGLYNEQYF.

The table lists this clonotype with a few counts. The gene calls are TRBV3-1 and TRBJ2-4, with TRBD1 identical over 9 bases. The CDR3 is made up of 14 amino acids. The junction had 7 bases not matched to a gene; V was cut back by 4 bases and J by 9 bases. Per the germline V gene, CDR1 is LGHDT and CDR2 is YNNKEL (reference sequence). As DNA, the CDR3 is TGTGCCAGCAGCCCCGGGACAGGGTCGGGCATTCAGTACTTC. Protein product: CASSPGTGSGIQYF. The whole variable domain, remainder taken from reference TRBV3-1 and TRBJ2-4, is DTAVSQTPKYLVTQMGNDKSIKCEQNLGHDTMYWYKQDSKKFLKIMFSYNNKELIINETVPNRFSPKSPDKAHLNLHINSLELGDSAVYFCASSPGTGSGIQYFGAGTRLSVL.

The table lists this clonotype with many counts. This chain joins TRBV7-2 and TRBJ2-7, with 11 nucleotides matching TRBD1. V dropped 2 bases and J dropped 2; count of bases not matched to a gene: 2. The germline gives CDR1 SGHTA, CDR2 FQGNSA. The CDR3 contains 15 residues. DNA of the CDR3: TGTGCCAGCAGCTTACAGGGACAGGGGGCCTACGAGCAGTACTTC. Translating gives CASSLQGQGAYEQYF. Filled out from reference TRBV7-2 and TRBJ2-7, the complete variable domain reads GAGVSQSPSNKVTEKGKDVELRCDPISGHTALYWYRQSLGQGLEFLIYFQGNSAPDKSGLPSDRFSAERTGGSVSTLTIQRTQQEDSAVYLCASSLQGQGAYEQYFGPGTRLTVT.

The V call is TRBV7-9, the J call TRBJ1-4; D ambiguous. CDR3 size: 13 residues. V lost 1 base and J lost 8, with 8 bases in between. The V gene's germline CDR1 is SEHNR and CDR2 FQNEAQ (reference sequence). CDR3 in amino acids: CASSLEGWEKLFF. The CDR3 nucleotides are TGTGCCAGCAGCTTAGAGGGTTGGGAAAAACTGTTTTTT.

This clonotype has only a few counts. For the CDR3, the DNA is TGTGCCAGCAGCTTCTCTGGTTGGGATACGCAGTATTTT. It specifies CASSFSGWDTQYF. V is TRBV7-2 and J is TRBJ2-3, with D uncertain. The CDR3 length is 13 residues. V was shortened by 3 bases and J by 6 bases, with 10 bases between the two germline ends. Per the germline V gene, CDR1 is SGHTA and CDR2 is FQGNSA.

This chain connects TRBV6-2 or TRBV6-3 to TRBJ2-1, with 7 bases that match TRBD2. Trimming took 5 bases from V and 0 from J; bases not matched to a gene: 7. Germline CDR1 MNHEY, CDR2 SVGEGT. This CDR3 region has 16 residues. CDR3 protein: CASSPAGTNSYNEQFF. The CDR3 DNA reads TGTGCCAGCAGTCCCGCAGGGACTAACTCCTACAATGAGCAGTTCTTC.

This rearrangement joins TRBV20-1 to TRBJ2-5; D gene ambiguous. This CDR3 is 11 amino acids long. V gave up 8 bases and J gave up 0 bases, with 7 bases separating them. Germline CDR1 DFQATT, CDR2 SNEGSKA (reference sequence). CDR3 protein: CSPQHQETQYF. The CDR3 DNA reads as TGCAGTCCACAGCACCAAGAGACCCAGTACTTC.

This chain links TRBV3-1 with TRBJ2-1, with 12 nucleotides matching TRBD2. V was clipped by 5 bases and J by 4 bases; unmatched bases: 6. The germline V gene encodes CDR1 LGHDT and CDR2 YNNKEL (reference sequence). There are 16 residues in the CDR3. The CDR3, as DNA: TGTGCCAGCAGCTATTCTAGCGGGAGGGCTTACAATGAGCAGTTCTTC. As protein: CASSYSSGRAYNEQFF.

This chain connects TRBV27 to TRBJ2-1; D not resolved. Germline V gene sequence: CDR1 MNHEY, CDR2 SMNVEV (reference sequence). The length of the CDR3 is 13 residues. Trimming took 6 bases from V and 7 from J, leaving 13 bases between them. The CDR3 sequence: CASSLALGNEQFF. Written as DNA, the CDR3 is TGTGCCAGCAGCCTTGCTCTAGGAAATGAGCAGTTCTTC.

This clonotype was counted many times. This chain joins TRBV6-2 or TRBV6-3 and TRBJ2-3; no clear D gene. Germline CDR1 is MNHEY and CDR2 is SVGEGT. V lost 6 bases and J lost 1, with 11 bases in between. CDR3 length: 14 residues. The CDR3 here is CASSLLARTDTQYF. In DNA form, the CDR3 reads TGTGCCAGCAGCCTTCTCGCCCGCACAGATACGCAGTATTTT.

The chain links TRBV10-3 to TRBJ2-1; a possible D gene is TRBD2 (6 bases). CDR1 is ENHRY and CDR2 is SYGVKD in the germline V gene. This CDR3 has 14 amino acids. Trimming stripped 10 bases from V and 0 bases from J, with 13 bases between. CDR3 nucleotides: TGTGCCACCCAGGCGGGGAGCTCCTACAATGAGCAGTTCTTC. Its translation is CATQAGSSYNEQFF.

This clonotype was observed once. DNA of the CDR3: TGTGCCTGGAGTTTTCAAGAGACCCAGTACTTC. Amino acid sequence: CAWSFQETQYF. The chain uses TRBV30 and TRBJ2-5; D unresolved. Germline assignment: CDR1 GTSNPN and CDR2 SVGIG (reference sequence). The CDR3 is 11 amino acids. Trimming removed 2 bases at V and 2 bases at J, with 3 bases between.

The genes are TRBV14 and TRBJ2-1, with D hard to call. Germline V lookup: CDR1 SGHDN, CDR2 FVKESK. The CDR3 has 12 residues. The V gene lost 4 bases and the J gene lost 12 bases, with 13 bases spanning the gap. CDR3 nucleotide sequence: TGTGCCAGCAGCCCCTTTGGACCGTCGCAGTTCTTC. Encoded protein: CASSPFGPSQFF.

The chain has TRBV7-8 and TRBJ2-4, with a possible D match to TRBD2 (6 bases). V was cut by 5 bases and J by 13 bases, with 15 bases left in between. The CDR3 has 12 residues. Germline V gene lookup returns CDR1 SGHVS and CDR2 FQNEAQ. CDR3 bases: TGTGCCAGCAGCACGGGGGTGGGTGAGCAGTACTTC. Its translation: CASSTGVGEQYF.

The chain couples TRBV12-3 or TRBV12-4 to TRBJ1-5; D not certain. The CDR3 has 14 residues. Trimming shortened V by 6 bases and J by 2 bases, and 11 bases separated the two germline ends. In DNA, the CDR3 is TGTGCCAGCAGCAATCCGCGGGGCAATCAGCCCCAGCATTTT. It is translated as CASSNPRGNQPQHF.

The chain has TRBV4-2 and TRBJ2-7; D unclear. V lost 3 bases and J 0 bases, leaving 6 bases between the germline ends. Germline values: CDR1 LGHNA, CDR2 YNFKEQ. This CDR3 spans 13 amino acids. CDR3 in amino acids: CASSQNPSYEQYF. CDR3 sequence (DNA): TGTGCCAGCAGCCAGAACCCCTCCTACGAGCAGTACTTC.

The V and J genes are TRBV6-5 and TRBJ2-5; 9 bases agree with TRBD2. The CDR3 loop spans 16 amino acids. Germline assignment: CDR1 MNHEY and CDR2 SVGAGI. Trimming took 2 bases from V and 5 from J; bases not matched to a gene: 9. CDR3 residues: CASSYNGGGARETQYF. The CDR3 region has the DNA TGTGCCAGCAGTTACAACGGCGGGGGGGCAAGGGAGACCCAGTACTTC.